A few counts support the clone carrying this T cell receptor beta chain. Its antigen is still unknown. This record comes from a study of T cells after yellow fever vaccination. Findings of the study overall: From the bulk population, abundant clonotypes could contaminate and appear within FACS-sorted repertoires. Weaker, the secondary response had a peak occurring faster, on day 5 versus 15.

5'RACE template switching generated TCR cDNA, adding a universal primer site and UMIs. MiXCR, run by TCRdb on the 5' RACE reads, gives a single entry per CDR3 protein. The data show about 310,000 distinct CDR3 sequences, with 3.6% seen just once and roughly a quarter held by the top ten. After removal of 5 bases from V and 4 bases from J, the junction contained 11 bases not matched to a gene. This CDR3 has 16 amino acids. Per germline, CDR1 SSHAT and CDR2 FNYEAQ (reference sequence). The clonotype was recovered from a man younger than 35 who received the YFV17D yellow fever vaccine. The chain joins TRBV7-7 to TRBJ2-5; 9 nucleotides match TRBD1. The sequences come from PBMCs, collected on the day of the yellow fever booster vaccination. As DNA, the CDR3 is TGTGCCAGCAGCGGACCTGACAGGGGGGGAGGAGAGACCCAGTACTTC. Its protein is CASSGPDRGGGETQYF.